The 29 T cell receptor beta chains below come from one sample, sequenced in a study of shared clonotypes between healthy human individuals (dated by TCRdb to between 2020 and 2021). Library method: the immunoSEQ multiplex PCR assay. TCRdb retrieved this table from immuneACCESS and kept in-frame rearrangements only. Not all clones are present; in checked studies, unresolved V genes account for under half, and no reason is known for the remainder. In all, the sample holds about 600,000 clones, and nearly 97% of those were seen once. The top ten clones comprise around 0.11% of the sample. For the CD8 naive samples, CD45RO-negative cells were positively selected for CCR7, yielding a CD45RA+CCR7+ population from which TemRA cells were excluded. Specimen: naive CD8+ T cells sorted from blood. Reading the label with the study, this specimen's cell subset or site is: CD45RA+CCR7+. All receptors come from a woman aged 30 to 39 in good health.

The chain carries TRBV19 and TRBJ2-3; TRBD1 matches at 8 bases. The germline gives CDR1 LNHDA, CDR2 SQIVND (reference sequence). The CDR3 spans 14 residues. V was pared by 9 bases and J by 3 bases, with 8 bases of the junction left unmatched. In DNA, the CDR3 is TGTGCCAGCGAGGACAGGGCGAGGACAGATACGCAGTATTTT. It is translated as CASEDRARTDTQYF.

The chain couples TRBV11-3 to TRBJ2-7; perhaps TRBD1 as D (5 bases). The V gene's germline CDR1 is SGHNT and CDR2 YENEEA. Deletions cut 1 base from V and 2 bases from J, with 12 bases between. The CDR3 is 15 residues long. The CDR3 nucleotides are TGTGCCAGCAGCTTAGGAGCAGGGCTGACCTACGAGCAGTACTTC. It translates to CASSLGAGLTYEQYF.

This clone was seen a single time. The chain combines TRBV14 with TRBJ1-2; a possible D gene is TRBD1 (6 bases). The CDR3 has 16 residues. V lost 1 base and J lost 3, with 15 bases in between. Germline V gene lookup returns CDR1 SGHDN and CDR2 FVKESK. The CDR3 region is CASSQGLQGGDYGYTF. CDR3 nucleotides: TGTGCCAGCAGCCAAGGTCTACAAGGGGGTGACTATGGCTACACCTTC.

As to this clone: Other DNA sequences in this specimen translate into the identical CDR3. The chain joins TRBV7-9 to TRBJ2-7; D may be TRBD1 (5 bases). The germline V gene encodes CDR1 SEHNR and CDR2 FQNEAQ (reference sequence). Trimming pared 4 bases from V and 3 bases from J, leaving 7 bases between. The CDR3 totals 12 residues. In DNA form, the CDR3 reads TGTGCCAGCAGCTCCACAGGCTACGAGCAGTACTTC. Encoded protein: CASSSTGYEQYF.

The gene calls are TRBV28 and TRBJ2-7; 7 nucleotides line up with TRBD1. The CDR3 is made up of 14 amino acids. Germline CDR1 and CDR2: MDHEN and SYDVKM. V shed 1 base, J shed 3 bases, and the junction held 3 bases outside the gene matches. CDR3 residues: CASSLLGGGYEQYF. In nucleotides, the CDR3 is TGTGCCAGCAGTTTATTAGGGGGCGGCTACGAGCAGTACTTC.

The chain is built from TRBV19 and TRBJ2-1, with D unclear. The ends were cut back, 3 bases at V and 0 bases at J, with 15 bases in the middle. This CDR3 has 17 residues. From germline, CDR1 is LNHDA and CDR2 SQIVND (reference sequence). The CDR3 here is CASSMSVLESSYNEQFF. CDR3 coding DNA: TGTGCCAGTAGTATGTCCGTGTTAGAAAGCTCCTACAATGAGCAGTTCTTC.

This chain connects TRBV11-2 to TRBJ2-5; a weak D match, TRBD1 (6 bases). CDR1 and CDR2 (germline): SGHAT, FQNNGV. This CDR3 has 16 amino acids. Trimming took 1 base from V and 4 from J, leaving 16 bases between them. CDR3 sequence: CASSLVRGKEGETQYF. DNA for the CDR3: TGTGCCAGCAGCTTAGTCAGGGGTAAGGAAGGAGAGACCCAGTACTTC.

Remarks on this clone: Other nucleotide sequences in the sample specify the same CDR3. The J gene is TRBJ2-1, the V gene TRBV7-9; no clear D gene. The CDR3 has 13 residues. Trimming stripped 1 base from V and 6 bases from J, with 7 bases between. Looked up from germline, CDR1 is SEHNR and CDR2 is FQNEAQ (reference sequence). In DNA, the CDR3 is TGTGCCAGCAGCTTAGGTGGGTTCAATGAGCAGTTCTTC. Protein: CASSLGGFNEQFF.

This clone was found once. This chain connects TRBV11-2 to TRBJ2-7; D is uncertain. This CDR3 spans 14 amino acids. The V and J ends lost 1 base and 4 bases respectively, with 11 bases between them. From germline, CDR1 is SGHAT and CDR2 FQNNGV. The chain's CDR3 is CASSLVGVPYEQYF. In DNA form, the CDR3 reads TGTGCCAGCAGCTTAGTTGGAGTACCTTACGAGCAGTACTTC.

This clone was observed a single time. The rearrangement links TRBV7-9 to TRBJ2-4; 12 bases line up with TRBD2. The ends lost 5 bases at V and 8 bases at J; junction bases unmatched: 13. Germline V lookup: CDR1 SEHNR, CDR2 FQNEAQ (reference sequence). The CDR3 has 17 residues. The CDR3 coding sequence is TGTGCCAGCAGCCCGCGGACTAGCGGGACCTTAGGGGACATTCAGTACTTC. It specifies CASSPRTSGTLGDIQYF.

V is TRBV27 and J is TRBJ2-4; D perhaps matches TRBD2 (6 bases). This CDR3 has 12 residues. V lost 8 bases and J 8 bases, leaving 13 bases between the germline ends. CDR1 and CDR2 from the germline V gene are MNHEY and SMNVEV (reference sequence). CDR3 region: CASVDRGDIQYF. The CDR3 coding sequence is TGTGCCAGCGTAGACCGCGGGGACATTCAGTACTTC.

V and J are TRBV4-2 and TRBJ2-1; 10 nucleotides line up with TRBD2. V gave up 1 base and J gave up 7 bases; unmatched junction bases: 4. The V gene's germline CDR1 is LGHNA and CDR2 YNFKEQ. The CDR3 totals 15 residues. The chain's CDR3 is CASSQARTSGNEQFF. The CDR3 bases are TGTGCCAGCAGCCAAGCAAGGACTAGCGGAAATGAGCAGTTCTTC.

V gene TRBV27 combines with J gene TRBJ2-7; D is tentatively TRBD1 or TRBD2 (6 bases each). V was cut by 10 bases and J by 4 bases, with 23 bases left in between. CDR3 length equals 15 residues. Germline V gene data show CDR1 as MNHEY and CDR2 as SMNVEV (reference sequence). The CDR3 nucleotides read TGTGCCAACCGGGGGCTAGGACTGGAGCTTTACGAGCAGTACTTC. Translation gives CANRGLGLELYEQYF.

The CDR3 reads CASSLLAGGPNTGELFF. In DNA form, the CDR3 reads TGCGCCAGCAGCTTATTAGCGGGAGGCCCAAACACCGGGGAGCTGTTTTTT. V and J are TRBV5-1 and TRBJ2-2, with 10 bases aligning to TRBD2. Looked up from germline, CDR1 is SGHRS and CDR2 is YFSETQ. The CDR3 length is 17 residues. Trimming removed 2 bases from V and 2 bases from J; junction bases left unmatched: 6.

The CDR3 coding sequence is TGTGCCAGCAGCTTACCCCGGGACAGGGTACGGGAGACCCAGTACTTC. This encodes CASSLPRDRVRETQYF. This chain links TRBV7-6 with TRBJ2-5; TRBD1 matches 9 bases. V was clipped by 2 bases and J by 5 bases; unmatched bases: 9. This CDR3 contains 16 residues. Germline loops: CDR1 SGHVS, CDR2 FNYEAQ.

The CDR3 DNA reads TGTGCCAGTAGTACTCGACTAGCGGGAGTCTACGAGCAGTACTTC. As protein: CASSTRLAGVYEQYF. This sequence joins TRBV19 and TRBJ2-7, with 12 bases matching TRBD2. Germline assignment: CDR1 LNHDA and CDR2 SQIVND (reference sequence). The length of the CDR3 is 15 residues. V gave up 4 bases and J gave up 3 bases; unmatched junction bases: 4.

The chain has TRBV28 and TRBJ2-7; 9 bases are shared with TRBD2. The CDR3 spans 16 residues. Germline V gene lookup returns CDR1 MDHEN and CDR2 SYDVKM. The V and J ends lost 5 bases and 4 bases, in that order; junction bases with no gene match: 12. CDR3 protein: CASSPPGREGRYEQYF. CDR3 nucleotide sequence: TGTGCCAGCAGTCCTCCTGGGCGGGAGGGCCGTTACGAGCAGTACTTC.

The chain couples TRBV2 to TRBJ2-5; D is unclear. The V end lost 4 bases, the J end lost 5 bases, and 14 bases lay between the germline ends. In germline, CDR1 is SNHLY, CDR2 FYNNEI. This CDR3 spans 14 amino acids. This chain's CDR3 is CASSGGGVGETQYF. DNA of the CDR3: TGTGCCAGCAGTGGAGGTGGGGTAGGGGAGACCCAGTACTTC.

The CDR3 DNA reads TGTGCCAGCAGTTACGCCGGCTCGCACTACGAGCAGTACTTC. Its protein product is CASSYAGSHYEQYF. The chain recombines TRBV6-6 with TRBJ2-7; D remains unclear. V lost 2 bases, J lost 3 bases, and 11 bases lay in between. The CDR3 is made up of 14 amino acids. Germline-derived CDR1 and CDR2 are MNHNY and SVGAGI (reference sequence).

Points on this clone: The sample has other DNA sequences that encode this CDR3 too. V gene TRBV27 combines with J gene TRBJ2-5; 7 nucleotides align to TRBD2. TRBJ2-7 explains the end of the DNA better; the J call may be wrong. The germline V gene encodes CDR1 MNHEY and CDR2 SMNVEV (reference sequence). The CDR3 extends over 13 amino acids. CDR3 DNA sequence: TGTGCCAGCAGTTCCGGGAGGAACTACGAGCAGTACTTC. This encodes CASSSGRNYEQYF.

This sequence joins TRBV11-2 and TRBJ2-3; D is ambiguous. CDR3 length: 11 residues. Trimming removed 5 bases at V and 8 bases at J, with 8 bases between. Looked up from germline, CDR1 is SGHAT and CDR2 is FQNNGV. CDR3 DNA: TGTGCCAGCAGCGTCGACGTTACGCAGTATTTT. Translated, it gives CASSVDVTQYF.

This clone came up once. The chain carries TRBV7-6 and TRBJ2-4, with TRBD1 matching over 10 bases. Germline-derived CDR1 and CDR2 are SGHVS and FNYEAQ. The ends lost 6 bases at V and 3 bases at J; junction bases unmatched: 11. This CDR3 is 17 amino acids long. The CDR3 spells CASSTHPGQGDKNIQYF. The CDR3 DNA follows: TGTGCCAGCAGTACTCACCCTGGACAGGGGGACAAAAACATTCAGTACTTC.

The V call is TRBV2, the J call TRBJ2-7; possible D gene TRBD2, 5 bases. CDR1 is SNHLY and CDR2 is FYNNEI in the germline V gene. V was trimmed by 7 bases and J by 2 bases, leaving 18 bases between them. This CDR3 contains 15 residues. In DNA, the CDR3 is TGTGCCAGCACAACTCCGGGGTCTGCTACCTACGAGCAGTACTTC. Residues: CASTTPGSATYEQYF.

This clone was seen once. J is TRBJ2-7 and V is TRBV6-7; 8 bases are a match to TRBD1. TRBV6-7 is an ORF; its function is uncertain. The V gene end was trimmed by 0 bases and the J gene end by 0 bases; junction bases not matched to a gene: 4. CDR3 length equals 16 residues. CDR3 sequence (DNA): TGTGCCAGCAGTTACTCGAGACAGGGGAGCTCCTACGAGCAGTACTTC. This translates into CASSYSRQGSSYEQYF.

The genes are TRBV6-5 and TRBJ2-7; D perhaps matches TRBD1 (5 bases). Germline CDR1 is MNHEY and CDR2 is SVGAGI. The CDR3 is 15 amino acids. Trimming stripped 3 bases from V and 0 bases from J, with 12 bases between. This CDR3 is CASSYAGFLSYEQYF. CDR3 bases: TGTGCCAGCAGTTATGCAGGGTTCCTCTCCTACGAGCAGTACTTC.

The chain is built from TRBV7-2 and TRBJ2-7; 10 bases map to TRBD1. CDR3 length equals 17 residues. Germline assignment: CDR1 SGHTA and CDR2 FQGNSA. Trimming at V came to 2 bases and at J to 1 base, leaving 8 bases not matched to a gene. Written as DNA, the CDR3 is TGTGCCAGCAGCTTACCAGGGACAGGGGATTTATCCTACGAGCAGTACTTC. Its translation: CASSLPGTGDLSYEQYF.

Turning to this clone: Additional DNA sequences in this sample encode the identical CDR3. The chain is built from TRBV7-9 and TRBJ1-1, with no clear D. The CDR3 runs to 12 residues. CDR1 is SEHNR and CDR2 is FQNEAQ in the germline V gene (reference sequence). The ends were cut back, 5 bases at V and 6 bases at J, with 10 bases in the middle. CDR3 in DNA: TGTGCCAGCAGCCCAGGACCACCTGAAGCTTTCTTT. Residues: CASSPGPPEAFF.

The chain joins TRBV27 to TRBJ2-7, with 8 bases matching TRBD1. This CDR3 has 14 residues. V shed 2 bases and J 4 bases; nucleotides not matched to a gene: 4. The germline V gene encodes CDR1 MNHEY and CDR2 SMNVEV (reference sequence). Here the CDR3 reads CASSLGRGLYEQYF. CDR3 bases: TGTGCCAGCAGTTTAGGCAGGGGGCTTTACGAGCAGTACTTC.

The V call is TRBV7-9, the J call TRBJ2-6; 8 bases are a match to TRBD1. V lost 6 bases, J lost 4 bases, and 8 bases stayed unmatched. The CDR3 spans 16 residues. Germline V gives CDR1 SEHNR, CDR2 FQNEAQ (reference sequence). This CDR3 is CASRHNQGAGANVLTF. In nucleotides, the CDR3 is TGTGCCAGCAGGCACAATCAGGGGGCCGGGGCCAACGTCCTGACTTTC.